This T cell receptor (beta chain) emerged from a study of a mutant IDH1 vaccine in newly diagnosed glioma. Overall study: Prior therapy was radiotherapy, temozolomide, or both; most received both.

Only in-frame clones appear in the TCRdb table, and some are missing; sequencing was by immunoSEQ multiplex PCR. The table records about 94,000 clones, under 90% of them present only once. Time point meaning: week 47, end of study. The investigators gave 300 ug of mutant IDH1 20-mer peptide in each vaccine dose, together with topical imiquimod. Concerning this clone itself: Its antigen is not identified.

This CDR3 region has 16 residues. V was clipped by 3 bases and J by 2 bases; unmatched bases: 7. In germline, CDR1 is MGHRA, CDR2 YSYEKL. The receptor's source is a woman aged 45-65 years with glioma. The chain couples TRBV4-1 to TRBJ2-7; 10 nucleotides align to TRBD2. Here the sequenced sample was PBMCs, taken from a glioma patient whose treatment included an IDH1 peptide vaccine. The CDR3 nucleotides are TGCGCCAGCAGCCACCAGGGACTAGCGTCAACCTACGAGCAGTACTTC. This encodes CASSHQGLASTYEQYF.